This T cell receptor (beta chain) was identified during a study of blood T cell repertoires in COVID-19. Here immunoSEQ multiplex PCR was the method, and the copy in TCRdb shows in-frame clones only, minus some. The sample has under 250,000 clones, 85% seen once. Looked up from germline, CDR1 is SGHTA and CDR2 is FQGNSA. Germline trimming cut 1 base from V and 2 bases from J; bases unmatched to any gene: 7. This CDR3 comprises 16 residues. The study recruited people aged 18 to 89 years across approximately 24 US areas. The study assigned cohorts using participant-reported clinical history. The sample was PBMCs or T cells enriched from blood (not recorded which). The chain has TRBV7-2 and TRBJ2-5, with 7 bases identical to TRBD2. The clonotype was recovered from a woman in her 50s with acute COVID-19. Here the CDR3 DNA reads TGTGCCAGCAGCTTAGTTGGACTAGGCCCTCAAGAGACCCAGTACTTC. Its protein product is CASSLVGLGPQETQYF.